These T cell receptor beta chains were read from a single sample in a study of OX40 agonist ivuxolimab in advanced cancers. This table comes from immunoSEQ multiplex PCR, and its TCRdb copy is limited to in-frame clones, with some not included. The sample lists around 15,000 clones, more than 75% occurring once. Sequencing was performed on CD4+ or CD8+ T cells sorted from blood, taken in a trial of the OX40 agonist ivuxolimab. The receptors originated from an adult with an advanced solid tumor such as melanoma, head and neck, liver or kidney cancer. Both conserved end residues are part of each CDR3. The order of the fields is V gene, D gene, J gene, clone size, CDR3 protein, CDR3 DNA. A D gene is named only where the DNA matches it firmly. Only part of the rows carry a size: once, few, many, or a class if the clone is expanded.

TRBV7-6,.,TRBJ2-5,.,CASGATGTSKTQYF,TGTGCCAGCGGGGCTACCGGGACCTCGAAGACCCAGTACTTC
TRBV15,.,TRBJ1-5,.,CATSRDRYRYNQPQHF,TGTGCCACCAGCAGAGATCGGTACAGGTACAATCAGCCCCAGCACTTT
TRBV7-2,.,TRBJ2-1,.,CASSFLGPHEQFF,TGTGCCAGCAGCTTCCTAGGTCCCCATGAGCAGTTCTTC
TRBV4-3,TRBD2,TRBJ2-1,.,CASSQVPSGGINPQFF,TGCGCCAGCAGCCAAGTCCCTAGCGGGGGGATCAATCCGCAGTTCTTC
TRBV7-9,.,TRBJ2-7,.,CASSLGGSEQYF,TGTGCCAGCAGCTTAGGGGGGTCCGAGCAGTACTTC
TRBV4-3,TRBD1,TRBJ1-2,.,CASSLTRQGNYGYTF,TGCGCCAGCAGCCTTACCCGACAGGGCAACTATGGCTACACCTTC
TRBV9,.,TRBJ1-2,.,CASSVVQGQGYTF,TGTGCCAGCAGCGTAGTACAGGGCCAGGGCTACACCTTC
TRBV4-3,TRBD2,TRBJ2-7,.,CASSQDWLAGGVEQYF,TGCGCCAGCAGCCAAGATTGGTTAGCGGGGGGCGTCGAGCAGTACTTC
TRBV9,.,TRBJ2-1,.,CASSAEGGHYNEQFF,TGTGCCAGCAGCGCGGAGGGTGGCCACTACAATGAGCAGTTCTTC
TRBV7-7,.,TRBJ1-1,.,CASSSEMNTEAFF,TGTGCTAGCAGCTCCGAGATGAACACTGAAGCTTTCTTT
TRBV27,.,TRBJ1-1,.,CASSPWRELNTEAFF,TGTGCCAGCAGCCCTTGGAGGGAGCTAAACACTGAAGCTTTCTTT
TRBV7-9,.,TRBJ1-1,.,CASRGGRTEAFF,TGTGCCAGTCGAGGTGGTAGGACTGAAGCTTTCTTT
TRBV10-1,.,TRBJ2-7,.,CASSEGYEQYF,TGCGCCAGCAGTGAGGGCTACGAGCAGTACTTC
TRBV18,.,TRBJ2-7,medium-sized,CASSSPGIHEQYF,TGTGCCAGCTCAAGTCCCGGAATCCACGAGCAGTACTTC
TRBV7-8,TRBD2,TRBJ2-7,few,CASSLGLAGYEQYF,TGTGCCAGCAGCCTCGGACTAGCGGGGTACGAGCAGTACTTC
TRBV7-3,TRBD2,TRBJ2-7,.,CASSREGVRDYEQYF,TGTGCCAGCAGCCGGGAGGGTGTGCGAGACTACGAGCAGTACTTC
TRBV11-3,.,TRBJ1-6,.,CASSLDHGSPLHF,TGTGCCAGCAGCTTAGATCATGGTTCACCCCTCCACTTT
TRBV4-3,.,TRBJ1-4,.,CASSHPQGKANEKLFF,TGCGCCAGCAGCCACCCCCAGGGGAAGGCTAATGAAAAACTGTTTTTT
TRBV10-3,.,TRBJ1-3,.,CAISEASTSGNTIYF,TGTGCCATCAGTGAGGCCAGCACCTCTGGAAACACCATATATTTT
TRBV9,.,TRBJ2-1,once,CASSVEGGYNEQFF,TGTGCCAGCAGCGTAGAAGGAGGTTACAATGAGCAGTTCTTC
TRBV9,.,TRBJ2-2,few,CASSVYEAVGELFF,TGTGCCAGCAGCGTTTATGAGGCAGTCGGGGAGCTGTTTTTT
TRBV19,.,TRBJ1-1,once,CASSIGGMNTEAFF,TGTGCCAGTAGTATTGGAGGTATGAACACTGAAGCTTTCTTT
TRBV7-8,TRBD1,TRBJ2-7,once,CASSGGDRGFYEQYF,TGTGCCAGCAGCGGGGGGGACAGGGGTTTCTACGAGCAGTACTTC
TRBV9,.,TRBJ2-2,.,CASSAGLYTGELFF,TGTGCCAGCAGCGCCGGACTGTATACCGGGGAGCTGTTTTTT
TRBV19,.,TRBJ2-6,.,CASSIVSGANVLTF,TGTGCCAGTAGTATAGTCTCTGGGGCCAACGTCCTGACTTTC
TRBV5-6,.,TRBJ2-5,.,CASSLVDRTLQETQYF,TGTGCCAGCAGCTTGGTGGACAGAACCCTCCAAGAGACCCAGTACTTC
TRBV19,TRBD1,TRBJ2-1,.,CASSPGGLDEQFF,TGTGCCAGTAGTCCAGGGGGCCTTGATGAGCAGTTCTTC
TRBV4-1,.,TRBJ1-4,.,CASSLKSAGNEKLFF,TGCGCCAGCAGTCTCAAGAGTGCAGGGAATGAAAAACTGTTTTTT
TRBV4-3,.,TRBJ2-5,few,CASSQDMGWKKTQYF,TGCGCCAGCAGCCAAGATATGGGGTGGAAAAAGACCCAGTACTTC
TRBV2,.,TRBJ2-3,.,CASMAVAATTDTQYF,TGTGCCAGCATGGCCGTCGCGGCCACCACAGATACGCAGTATTTT
TRBV5-5,.,TRBJ1-3,.,CASSLTGGSGNTIYF,TGTGCCAGCAGCTTAACCGGGGGGTCTGGAAACACCATATATTTT
TRBV11-2,.,TRBJ2-1,.,CASSPQVPKADEQFF,TGTGCCAGCAGCCCTCAGGTCCCCAAGGCCGATGAGCAGTTCTTC
TRBV29-1,.,TRBJ1-5,.,CSVGSQPQHF,TGCAGCGTTGGCAGTCAGCCCCAGCATTTT
TRBV7-8,TRBD2,TRBJ2-7,.,CASHSGTSGDEQYF,TGTGCCAGCCATTCCGGGACTAGCGGGGACGAGCAGTACTTC
TRBV2,.,TRBJ1-5,.,CASRPRRDSNQPQHF,TGTGCCAGCAGGCCTAGAAGGGACAGCAATCAGCCCCAGCATTTT
TRBV4-3,TRBD1,TRBJ1-5,few,CASSHTTGSNQPQHF,TGCGCCAGCAGCCATACGACAGGGAGCAATCAGCCCCAGCATTTT
TRBV6-5,.,TRBJ2-2,.,CASSPRVTGELFF,TGTGCCAGCAGCCCCAGGGTCACCGGGGAGCTGTTTTTT
TRBV9,.,TRBJ1-1,few,CASSVGVGLNTEAFF,TGTGCCAGCAGCGTAGGGGTGGGCTTGAACACTGAAGCTTTCTTT
TRBV7-8,.,TRBJ1-1,.,CASSPRVNTEAFF,TGTGCCAGCAGCCCCCGTGTGAACACTGAAGCTTTCTTT
TRBV20-1,.,TRBJ2-7,.,CSAGQGYEQYF,TGCAGTGCTGGGCAGGGTTACGAGCAGTACTTC
TRBV7-3,.,TRBJ2-3,few,CASSSADTQYF,TGTGCCAGCAGCTCGGCAGATACGCAGTATTTT
TRBV11-2,.,TRBJ2-5,.,CASSLVSGAETQYF,TGTGCCAGCAGCTTAGTATCTGGGGCCGAGACCCAGTACTTC
TRBV19,TRBD1,TRBJ1-2,.,CASSDSRQGRSYGYTF,TGTGCCAGTAGCGACTCGAGACAGGGGCGTAGCTATGGCTACACCTTC
TRBV7-2,TRBD2,TRBJ2-1,.,CASSLGTSGGHNEQFF,TGTGCCAGCAGCTTAGGGACTAGCGGGGGACACAATGAGCAGTTCTTC
TRBV10-3,TRBD1,TRBJ1-5,.,CAISDGQGAHQPQHF,TGTGCCATCAGTGACGGACAGGGGGCACATCAGCCCCAGCATTTT
TRBV11-3,.,TRBJ1-6,large,CASSLGVNSPLHF,TGTGCCAGCAGCTTAGGGGTGAATTCACCCCTCCACTTT
TRBV5-5,.,TRBJ2-7,once,CASSLKGSGYEQYF,TGTGCCAGCAGCTTGAAGGGGTCAGGGTACGAGCAGTACTTC
TRBV13,.,TRBJ2-2,.,CASSPDRLNTGELFF,TGTGCCAGCAGTCCGGACAGATTGAACACCGGGGAGCTGTTTTTT
TRBV4-3,TRBD2,TRBJ2-1,.,CASSQAGLAYNEQFF,TGCGCCAGCAGCCAAGCGGGACTAGCCTACAATGAGCAGTTCTTC
TRBV11-2,.,TRBJ1-6,.,CASSSGTYNSPLHF,TGTGCCAGCAGTTCGGGAACCTATAATTCACCCCTCCACTTT
TRBV20-1,.,TRBJ1-2,.,CSRQQGGYTF,TGCAGTAGGCAGCAGGGTGGCTACACCTTC
TRBV7-9,TRBD1,TRBJ1-2,.,CASSRGQGDGYTF,TGTGCCAGCAGCCGAGGACAGGGCGATGGCTACACCTTC
TRBV9,TRBD2,TRBJ2-4,.,CASSVVGAGDIQYF,TGTGCCAGCAGCGTAGTTGGGGCGGGGGACATTCAGTACTTC
TRBV25-1,.,TRBJ1-5,.,CASSEGWNSNQPQHF,TGTGCCAGCAGTGAAGGGTGGAATAGCAATCAGCCCCAGCATTTT